This record concerns one T cell receptor beta chain sequence. Its antigen remains unknown. This specimen belongs to a study of cytomegalovirus exposure and HLA in healthy donors. Sequenced by immunoSEQ multiplex PCR; TCRdb stores in-frame clones only, minus some. The data contain 98,000 or so clones, 70% to 90% of them singletons. Study-level findings and limits: According to a later analysis, TCR clusters from the first cohort tended to co-occur in the roughly 110 validation repertoires.

The receptor was isolated from a woman between 18 and 29 years old in good health and CMV-seronegative. Sequencing used PBMCs.

CDR3 bases: TGCAGCGTCGTCGACGGGACATACTCCTACAATGAGCAGTTCTTC. Translation gives CSVVDGTYSYNEQFF. The rearrangement joins TRBV29-1 to TRBJ2-1, with D tentatively TRBD1 (6 bases). V lost 6 bases and J lost 0, with 15 bases in between. Germline V gene lookup returns CDR1 SQVTM and CDR2 ANQGSEA. The CDR3 is made up of 15 amino acids.